Below are 5 T cell receptor beta chains sequenced from a single sample in a study of blood T cell repertoires in COVID-19. The method was immunoSEQ multiplex PCR; TCRdb's version includes in-frame clones alone and lacks a portion of them. The table lists more than 200,000 clones, less than 90% of them singletons. The specimen was peripheral blood. The receptor set was obtained from a man younger than 40 with active or convalescent COVID-19.

This CDR3 reads CASSLRPRTSGVRNQNEQFF. The CDR3 DNA follows: TGTGCCAGCAGCTTAAGGCCGAGGACTAGCGGGGTAAGAAATCAGAATGAGCAGTTCTTC. The genes are TRBV7-3 and TRBJ2-1; TRBD2 matches at 12 bases. Germline V gene lookup returns CDR1 SGHTA and CDR2 FQGTGA. V dropped 1 base and J dropped 7; count of bases not matched to a gene: 17. The CDR3 runs to 20 residues.

This clone was seen more than once but under ten times. The chain is built from TRBV5-4 and TRBJ2-5; TRBD1 matches at 10 bases. The CDR3 length is 15 residues. CDR1 SGHNT and CDR2 YYREEE come from the germline V gene (reference sequence). The ends lost 2 bases at V and 2 bases at J; junction bases unmatched: 3. This chain's CDR3 is CASSFDRGHQETQYF. The DNA for the CDR3 is TGTGCCAGCAGCTTCGACAGGGGGCATCAAGAGACCCAGTACTTC.

CDR3 sequence reads: CASSSDMAGELFF. In DNA form, the CDR3 reads TGCGCCAGCAGCTCCGACATGGCCGGGGAGCTGTTTTTT. The gene calls are TRBV5-1 and TRBJ2-2; D is undetermined. The V end lost 3 bases, the J end lost 6 bases, and 9 bases lay between the germline ends. Germline CDR1 is SGHRS and CDR2 is YFSETQ. The CDR3 has 13 amino acids.

The V call is TRBV11-2, the J call TRBJ2-1; the match to TRBD2 covers 10 bases. The junction had 13 bases not matched to a gene; V was cut back by 8 bases and J by 9 bases. Germline V gene sequence: CDR1 SGHAT, CDR2 FQNNGV. The CDR3 is 15 residues long. Here the CDR3 reads CASVREAGGRGEQFF. The CDR3 region has the DNA TGTGCCAGCGTCCGAGAAGCGGGGGGGCGAGGTGAGCAGTTCTTC.

This clone has a handful of counts. This chain connects TRBV3-1 (or the pseudogene TRBV3-2) to TRBJ2-7, with TRBD2 matching 9 bases. The CDR3 runs to 15 residues. J gave up 2 bases and V 1 base, and 3 bases lay outside the gene matches. Germline assignment: CDR1 LGHDT and CDR2 YNNKEL (reference sequence). The CDR3 spells CASSQVAGAAYEQYF. As DNA, the CDR3 is TGTGCCAGCAGCCAAGTAGCGGGGGCCGCCTACGAGCAGTACTTC.